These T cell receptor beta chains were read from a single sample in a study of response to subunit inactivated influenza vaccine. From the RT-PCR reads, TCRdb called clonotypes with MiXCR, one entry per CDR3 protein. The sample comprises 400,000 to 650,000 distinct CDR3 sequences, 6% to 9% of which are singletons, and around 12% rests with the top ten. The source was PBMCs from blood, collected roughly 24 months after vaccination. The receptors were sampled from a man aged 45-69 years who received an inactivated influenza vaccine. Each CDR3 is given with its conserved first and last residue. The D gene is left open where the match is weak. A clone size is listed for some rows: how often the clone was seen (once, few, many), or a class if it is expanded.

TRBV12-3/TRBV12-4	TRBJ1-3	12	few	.	CASSPGLNTIYF	TGTGCCAGCAGTCCCGGACTAAACACCATATATTTT
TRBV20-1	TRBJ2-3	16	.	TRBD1	CSARTPGTGSLDTQYF	TGCAGTGCTAGGACCCCCGGGACAGGGTCGCTGGATACGCAGTATTTT
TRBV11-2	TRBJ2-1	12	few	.	CASSPLQNEQFF	TGTGCCAGCAGCCCTCTGCAGAATGAGCAGTTCTTC
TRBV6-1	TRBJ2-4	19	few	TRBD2	CASSPISTSGPLAKNIQYF	TGTGCCAGCAGTCCCATTTCGACTAGCGGACCACTAGCCAAAAACATTCAGTACTTC
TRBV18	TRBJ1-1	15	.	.	CASSPVSVRGTEAFF	TGTGCCAGCTCACCAGTGAGCGTCAGGGGCACTGAAGCTTTCTTT
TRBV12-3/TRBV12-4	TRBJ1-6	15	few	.	CASSLVQGSGSPLHF	TGTGCCAGCAGTTTAGTTCAGGGGTCGGGTTCACCCCTCCACTTT
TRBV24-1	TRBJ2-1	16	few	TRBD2	CATSDASGGAPNEQFF	TGTGCCACCAGTGATGCGAGCGGGGGGGCTCCCAATGAGCAGTTCTTC
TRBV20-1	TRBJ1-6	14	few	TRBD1	CSARAQGDNSPLHF	TGCAGTGCTAGAGCCCAGGGGGATAATTCACCCCTCCACTTT
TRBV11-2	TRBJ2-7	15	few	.	CASSLALTFSYEQYF	TGTGCCAGCAGCTTAGCACTAACCTTCTCCTACGAGCAGTACTTC
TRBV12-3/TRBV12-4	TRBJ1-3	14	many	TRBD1	CASSVTGVRNTIYF	TGTGCCAGCAGTGTGACAGGGGTACGAAACACCATATATTTT
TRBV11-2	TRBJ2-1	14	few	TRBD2	CASSLGYSGNEQFF	TGTGCCAGCAGCTTAGGGTATAGCGGGAATGAGCAGTTCTTC
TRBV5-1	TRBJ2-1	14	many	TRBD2	CASSPLAGGPGQFF	TGCGCCAGCAGCCCACTAGCGGGGGGGCCGGGGCAGTTCTTC
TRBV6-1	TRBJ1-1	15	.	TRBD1	CASSPGDRVRSEAFF	TGTGCCAGCAGTCCCGGGGACAGGGTCAGGTCTGAAGCTTTCTTT
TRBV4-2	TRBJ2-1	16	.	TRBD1	CASSQEDRGKRNEQFF	TGTGCCAGCAGCCAAGAAGACAGGGGTAAGCGCAATGAGCAGTTCTTC
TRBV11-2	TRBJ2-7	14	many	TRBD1	CASSFTGGLNEQYF	TGTGCCAGCAGCTTCACAGGGGGCCTCAACGAGCAGTACTTC
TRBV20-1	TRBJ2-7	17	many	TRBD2	CSALPSLLAGGTYEQYF	TGCAGTGCTTTGCCCTCATTACTAGCGGGGGGGACCTACGAGCAGTACTTC
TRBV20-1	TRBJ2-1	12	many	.	CSAQGLHNEQFF	TGCAGTGCTCAAGGACTGCACAATGAGCAGTTCTTC
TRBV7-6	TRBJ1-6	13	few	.	CASSRTNNSPLHF	TGTGCCAGCAGCCGTACAAACAATTCACCCCTCCACTTT
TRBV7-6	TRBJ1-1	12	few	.	CASSLEWGRAFF	TGTGCCAGCAGCTTAGAATGGGGTCGGGCTTTCTTT
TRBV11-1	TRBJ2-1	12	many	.	CASSPTYNEQFF	TGTGCCAGCAGCCCGACCTACAATGAGCAGTTCTTC
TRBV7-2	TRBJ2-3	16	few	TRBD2	CASSELAGARSDTQYF	TGTGCCAGCAGCGAACTAGCGGGGGCCCGTAGTGATACGCAGTATTTT
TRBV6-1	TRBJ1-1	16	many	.	CASVETVALRNTEAFF	TGTGCCAGCGTGGAGACAGTCGCCCTCCGGAACACTGAAGCTTTCTTT
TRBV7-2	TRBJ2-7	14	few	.	CASSSVRSAYEQYF	TGTGCCAGCAGCTCAGTTCGGTCGGCCTACGAGCAGTACTTC
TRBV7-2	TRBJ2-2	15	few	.	CASSLVFDGTGELFF	TGTGCCAGCAGCTTAGTCTTTGATGGCACCGGGGAGCTGTTTTTT
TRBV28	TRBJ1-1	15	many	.	CASSKEEGMNTEAFF	TGTGCCAGCAGTAAAGAGGAGGGGATGAACACTGAAGCTTTCTTT
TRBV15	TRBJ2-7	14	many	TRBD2	CATSRAGVSYEQYF	TGTGCCACCAGCAGGGCGGGGGTTTCCTACGAGCAGTACTTC
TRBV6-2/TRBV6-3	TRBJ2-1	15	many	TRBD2	CAIGRSLAAYNEQFF	TGTGCCATAGGGAGATCTCTAGCGGCTTACAATGAGCAGTTCTTC
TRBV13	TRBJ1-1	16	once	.	CASSSRRDGWNTEAFF	TGTGCCAGCAGCTCGCGCCGGGATGGGTGGAACACTGAAGCTTTCTTT
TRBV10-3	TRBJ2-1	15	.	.	CAISEPPRVYNEQFF	TGTGCCATCAGTGAGCCGCCGCGGGTTTACAATGAGCAGTTCTTC
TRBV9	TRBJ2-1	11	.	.	CASSAQDEQFF	TGTGCCAGCAGCGCTCAGGATGAGCAGTTCTTC
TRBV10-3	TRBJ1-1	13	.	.	CAISGPGAVEAFF	TGTGCCATCAGTGGCCCGGGGGCGGTTGAAGCTTTCTTT
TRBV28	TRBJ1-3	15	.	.	CASSDRTVSGNTIYF	TGTGCCAGCAGTGACAGAACAGTCTCTGGAAACACCATATATTTT
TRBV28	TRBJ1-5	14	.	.	CASSLSPSNQPQHF	TGTGCCAGCAGTTTATCCCCCAGCAATCAGCCCCAGCATTTT
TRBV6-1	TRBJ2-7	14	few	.	CASSDRDIHYEQYF	TGTGCCAGCAGTGACCGGGACATCCACTACGAGCAGTACTTC
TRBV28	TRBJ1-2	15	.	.	CASKGTSQRPKGYTF	TGTGCCAGCAAAGGGACATCCCAGAGGCCAAAGGGCTACACCTTC
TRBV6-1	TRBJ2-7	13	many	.	CASSPGEAYEQYF	TGTGCCAGCAGTCCCGGGGAGGCCTACGAGCAGTACTTC
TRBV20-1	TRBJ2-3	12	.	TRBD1	CSPTGTSDTQYF	TGCAGCCCGACAGGGACGTCAGATACGCAGTATTTT
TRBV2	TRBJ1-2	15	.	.	CASRTRDYPRGGYTF	TGTGCCAGCAGAACCCGGGACTACCCACGGGGAGGCTACACCTTC
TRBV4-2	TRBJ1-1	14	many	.	CASSRDRSDTEAFF	TGTGCCAGCAGCCGCGACAGGTCGGACACTGAAGCTTTCTTT
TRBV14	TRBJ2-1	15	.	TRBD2	CASSQVAGGSNEQFF	TGTGCCAGCAGCCAAGTTGCGGGAGGGAGCAATGAGCAGTTCTTC
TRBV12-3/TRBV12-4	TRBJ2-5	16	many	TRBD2	CASSFRVAGGRETQYF	TGTGCCAGCAGTTTCCGGGTAGCGGGAGGCCGAGAGACCCAGTACTTC